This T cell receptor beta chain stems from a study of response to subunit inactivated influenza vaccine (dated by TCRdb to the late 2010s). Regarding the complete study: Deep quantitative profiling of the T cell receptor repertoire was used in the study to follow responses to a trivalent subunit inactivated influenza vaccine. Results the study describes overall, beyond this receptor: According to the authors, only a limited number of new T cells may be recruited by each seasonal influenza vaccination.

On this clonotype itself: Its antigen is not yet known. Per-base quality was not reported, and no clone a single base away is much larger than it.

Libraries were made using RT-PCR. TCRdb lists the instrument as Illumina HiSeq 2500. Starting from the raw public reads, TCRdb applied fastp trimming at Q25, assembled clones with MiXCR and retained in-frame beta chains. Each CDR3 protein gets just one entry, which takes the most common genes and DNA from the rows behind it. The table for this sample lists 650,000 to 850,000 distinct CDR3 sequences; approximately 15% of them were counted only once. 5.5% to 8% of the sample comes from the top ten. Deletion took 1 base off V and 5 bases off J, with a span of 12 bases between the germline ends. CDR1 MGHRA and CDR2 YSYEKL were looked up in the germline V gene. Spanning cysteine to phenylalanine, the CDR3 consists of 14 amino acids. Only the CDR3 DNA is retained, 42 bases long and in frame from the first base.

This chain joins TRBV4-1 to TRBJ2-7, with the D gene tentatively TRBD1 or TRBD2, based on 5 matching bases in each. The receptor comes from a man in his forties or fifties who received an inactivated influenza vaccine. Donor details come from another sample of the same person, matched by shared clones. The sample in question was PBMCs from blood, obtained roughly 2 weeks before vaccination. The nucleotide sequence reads TGCGCCAGCAGCCAAGTGGGACCACCCCACGAGCAGTACTTC. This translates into CASSQVGPPHEQYF.